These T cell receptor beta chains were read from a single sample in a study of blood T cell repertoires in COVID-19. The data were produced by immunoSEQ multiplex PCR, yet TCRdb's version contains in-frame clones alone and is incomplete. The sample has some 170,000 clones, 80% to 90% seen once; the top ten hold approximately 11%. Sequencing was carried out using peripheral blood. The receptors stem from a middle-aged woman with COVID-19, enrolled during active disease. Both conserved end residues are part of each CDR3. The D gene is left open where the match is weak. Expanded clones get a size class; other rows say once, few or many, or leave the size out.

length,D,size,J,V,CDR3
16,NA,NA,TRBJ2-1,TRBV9,CASSATGILNPREQFF
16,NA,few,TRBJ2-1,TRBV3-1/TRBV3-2,CASSQVSGLLHNEQFF
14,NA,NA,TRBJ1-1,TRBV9,CASSVAPDSVKAFF
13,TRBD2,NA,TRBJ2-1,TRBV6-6,CASILAGNNEQFF
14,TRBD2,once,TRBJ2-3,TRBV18,CASRRAGSTDTQYF
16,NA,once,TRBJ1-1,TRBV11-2,CASSDSGMSGNTEAFF
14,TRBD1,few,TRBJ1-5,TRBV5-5,CASSNGQGFQPQHF
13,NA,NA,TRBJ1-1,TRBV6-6,CASSYSGGTEAFF
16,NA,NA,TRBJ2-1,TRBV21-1,CASSKGGGAPYNEQFF
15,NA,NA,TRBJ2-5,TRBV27,CASSSGLLDKETQYF
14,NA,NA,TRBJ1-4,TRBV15,CATSRVSGKEKLFF
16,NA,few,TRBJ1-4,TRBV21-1,CASCLLADSFNEKLFF
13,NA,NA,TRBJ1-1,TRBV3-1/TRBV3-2,CASSQRGGTEAFF
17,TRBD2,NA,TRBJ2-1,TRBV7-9,CASSSSQLAGVDNEQFF
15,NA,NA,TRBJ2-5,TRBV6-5,CASSYSWQGQETQYF
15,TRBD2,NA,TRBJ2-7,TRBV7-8,CASSTTALAVYEQYF
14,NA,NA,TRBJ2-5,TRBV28,CASSTGTRGETQYF
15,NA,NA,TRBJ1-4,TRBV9,CASSANIVPNEKLFF
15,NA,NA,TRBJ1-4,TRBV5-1,CASSLAGTSNEKLFF
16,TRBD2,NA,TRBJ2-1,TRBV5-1,CASSPGLAGGYNEQFF
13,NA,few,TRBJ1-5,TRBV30,CAWRGGYNQPQHF
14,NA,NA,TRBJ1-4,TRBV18,CASSQDSYNEKLFF
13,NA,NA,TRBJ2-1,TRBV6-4,CASSEQENNEQFF
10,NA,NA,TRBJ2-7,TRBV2,CASTAYEQYF
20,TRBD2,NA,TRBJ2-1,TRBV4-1,CASSHSSRGGPLPGNNEQFF
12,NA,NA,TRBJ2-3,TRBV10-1,CASSNTTGTQYF
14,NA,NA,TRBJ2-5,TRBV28,CASSFRGPQETQYF
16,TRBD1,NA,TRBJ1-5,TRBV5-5,CASSPEDRAIHQPQHF
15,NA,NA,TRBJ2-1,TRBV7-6,CASSLAGGPYNEQFF
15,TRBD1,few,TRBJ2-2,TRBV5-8,CASPRGQGNTGELFF
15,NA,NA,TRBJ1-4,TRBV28,CASSLGGGEREKLFF
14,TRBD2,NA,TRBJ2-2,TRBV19,CASSMWGGTGELFF
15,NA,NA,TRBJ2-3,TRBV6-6,CASSPVGSAGDTQYF
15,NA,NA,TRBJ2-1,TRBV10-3,CAISALGQDYNEQFF
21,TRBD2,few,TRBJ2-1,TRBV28,CASSSELSGRGGGGNRNEQFF